This T cell receptor (beta chain) comes out of a study of blood T cell repertoires in COVID-19. Study overall: T cells, B-cell-depleted T cells, or PBMCs supplied cDNA or gDNA.

There are 14 residues in the CDR3. Trimming stripped 2 bases from V and 5 bases from J, with 12 bases between. From germline, CDR1 is SGHVS and CDR2 FQNEAQ. Per the original data handling: Using reference gene primer amplification, nucleated cell counts were estimated. Generated by immunoSEQ multiplex PCR, the TCRdb table keeps only in-frame clones and is missing some. V and J calls and clone size are copied from that table; D and trimming were computed from the DNA. The profile covers a few hundred thousand clones, with 82% appearing a single time and 3.6% taken by the ten largest. Sequenced input: peripheral blood. This sequence was found in an elderly woman with acute or convalescent COVID-19. The chain uses TRBV7-8 and TRBJ1-2; unclear D gene. CDR3 bases: TGTGCCAGCAGCTTATTTCCGGGATTTTATGGCTACACCTTC. This translates into CASSLFPGFYGYTF. Using reference TRBV7-8 and TRBJ1-2 for the parts outside the CDR3, the full variable domain is GAGVSQSPRYKVAKRGQDVALRCDPISGHVSLFWYQQALGQGPEFLTYFQNEAQLDKSGLPSDRFFAERPEGSVSTLKIQRTQQEDSAVYLCASSLFPGFYGYTFGSGTRLTVV.